A selection of T cell receptor beta chains follows, all from one sample in a study of T cell responses to AZD1222 COVID-19 vaccine. Some clones are missing from TCRdb's copy, which holds only in-frame ones; the method was immunoSEQ multiplex PCR. The repertoire includes approximately 89,000 clones, 90% of them detected once, and 5.4% sits in the top ten. The material sequenced was peripheral blood, taken 28 days after the second AZD1222 dose. These receptor sequences come from an adult who received the AZD1222 COVID-19 vaccine. Both conserved end residues are part of each CDR3. The order of the fields is D gene, clone size, V gene, J gene, CDR3 protein, CDR3 DNA. A D gene is named only where the DNA matches it firmly. The size entry is marked missing in some rows and otherwise reads once, few, many or a size class.

TRBD1,few,TRBV5-1,TRBJ2-1,CASSEGTGGYNEQFF,TGCGCCAGCAGTGAAGGGACAGGGGGATACAATGAGCAGTTCTTC
.,.,TRBV19,TRBJ1-3,CASSIGDGSGNTIYF,TGTGCCAGTAGTATAGGGGACGGCTCTGGAAACACCATATATTTT
.,.,TRBV28,TRBJ1-5,CASSPIGAWGQPQHF,TGTGCCAGCAGCCCTATCGGGGCCTGGGGTCAGCCCCAGCATTTT
.,.,TRBV5-1,TRBJ1-5,CASSLVPGDQPQHF,TGCGCCAGCAGCTTGGTCCCTGGGGATCAGCCCCAGCATTTT
TRBD1,.,TRBV3-1/TRBV3-2,TRBJ2-7,CASSQAGQGPYEQYF,TGTGCCAGCAGCCAAGCCGGACAGGGGCCGTACGAGCAGTACTTC
TRBD1,.,TRBV19,TRBJ1-5,CASSLLAGGQPQHF,TGTGCCAGTAGTCTCCTCGCAGGGGGCCAGCCCCAGCATTTT
.,once,TRBV3-1/TRBV3-2,TRBJ1-2,CASSQSQGRYGYTF,TGTGCCAGCAGCCAATCCCAGGGAAGGTATGGCTACACCTTC
TRBD1,.,TRBV9,TRBJ1-2,CASSLGQGQDYGYTF,TGTGCCAGCAGTCTCGGACAGGGACAGGACTATGGCTACACCTTC
TRBD2,.,TRBV18,TRBJ2-1,CASSPPGLGGEGNEQFF,TGTGCCAGCTCACCACCGGGACTAGGCGGAGAGGGCAATGAGCAGTTCTTC
.,.,TRBV9,TRBJ2-2,CASSAGQNTGELFF,TGTGCCAGCAGCGCGGGACAGAACACCGGGGAGCTGTTTTTT
.,.,TRBV28,TRBJ1-2,CASSGPRAPAKGGYTF,TGTGCCAGCAGTGGTCCGCGGGCCCCGGCGAAGGGAGGCTACACCTTC
.,few,TRBV2,TRBJ2-5,CASRDSQETQYF,TGTGCCAGCAGGGACTCCCAAGAGACCCAGTACTTC
TRBD1,.,TRBV5-4,TRBJ2-7,CASSSGQGISYEQYF,TGTGCCAGCAGCTCAGGACAGGGAATTTCCTACGAGCAGTACTTC
TRBD1,.,TRBV2,TRBJ2-5,CASSVYRDRGQETQYF,TGTGCCAGCAGTGTCTACCGGGACAGGGGGCAAGAGACCCAGTACTTC
.,.,TRBV24-1,TRBJ2-7,CATSDYRDEQYF,TGTGCCACCAGTGATTACAGGGATGAGCAGTACTTC
.,.,TRBV7-2,TRBJ1-2,CASSLPGGVYGYTF,TGTGCCAGCAGCTTGCCGGGGGGAGTCTATGGCTACACCTTC
.,.,TRBV11-2,TRBJ1-3,CASSATGFSGNTIYF,TGTGCCAGCAGCGCTACGGGTTTCTCTGGAAACACCATATATTTT
TRBD2,once,TRBV10-3,TRBJ2-5,CAISESGLEETQYF,TGTGCCATCAGTGAGTCGGGACTAGAAGAGACCCAGTACTTC
TRBD1,once,TRBV3-1/TRBV3-2,TRBJ1-6,CASSQWTGDNNSPLHF,TGTGCCAGCAGCCAATGGACAGGGGATAATAATTCACCCCTCCACTTT
TRBD1,once,TRBV4-1,TRBJ2-6,CASTKTGTGGLANVLTF,TGCGCCAGCACCAAGACCGGGACAGGGGGCCTGGCCAACGTCCTGACTTTC
.,.,TRBV5-6,TRBJ1-1,CASSFPGHRNTEAFF,TGTGCCAGCAGCTTCCCGGGACATAGGAACACTGAAGCTTTCTTT
.,.,TRBV5-5,TRBJ2-1,CASSPGGGTAYNEQFF,TGTGCCAGCAGTCCTGGTGGGGGCACGGCCTACAATGAGCAGTTCTTC
.,.,TRBV2,TRBJ1-3,CAKGGRGNTIYF,TGTGCCAAAGGCGGGCGTGGAAACACCATATATTTT
.,.,TRBV2,TRBJ1-6,CASSEDRGWESPLHF,TGTGCCAGCAGTGAAGACCGGGGATGGGAGTCACCCCTCCACTTT
.,.,TRBV7-9,TRBJ2-4,CASSLYSNIQYF,TGTGCCAGCAGCTTATATTCGAACATTCAGTACTTC
.,.,TRBV7-8,TRBJ1-1,CASSFGSTGTNLNTEAFF,TGTGCCAGCAGCTTTGGGTCGACAGGCACAAACTTGAACACTGAAGCTTTCTTT
TRBD1,few,TRBV29-1,TRBJ1-4,CSVRTGENEKLFF,TGCAGCGTTCGGACAGGAGAAAATGAAAAACTGTTTTTT
.,.,TRBV10-3,TRBJ1-4,CAISDRVNEKLFF,TGTGCCATCAGTGACAGGGTTAATGAAAAACTGTTTTTT
.,.,TRBV6-1,TRBJ1-5,CASSETGNNQPQHF,TGTGCCAGCAGTGAAACGGGGAACAATCAGCCCCAGCATTTT
.,once,TRBV19,TRBJ2-4,CASRSMGLNIQYF,TGTGCCAGTAGAAGCATGGGGTTGAACATTCAGTACTTC
.,.,TRBV7-2,TRBJ1-1,CASSLANPSKEAFF,TGTGCCAGCAGCTTAGCGAACCCCTCTAAGGAAGCTTTCTTT
TRBD1,.,TRBV11-2,TRBJ2-5,CASSPRRAQGQETQYF,TGTGCCAGCAGCCCCAGACGGGCACAGGGGCAAGAGACCCAGTACTTC
.,.,TRBV5-6,TRBJ1-5,CASSFGVEGNQPQHF,TGTGCCAGCAGCTTTGGAGTAGAGGGCAATCAGCCCCAGCATTTT
.,.,TRBV14,TRBJ2-2,CASSQEFGTGELFF,TGTGCCAGCAGCCAAGAGTTTGGTACCGGGGAGCTGTTTTTT
TRBD1,.,TRBV30,TRBJ2-5,CAWSQGGEETQYF,TGTGCCTGGAGTCAAGGGGGCGAAGAGACCCAGTACTTC
TRBD1,.,TRBV9,TRBJ1-2,CASSTNRGEGTYGYTF,TGTGCCAGCAGCACCAACAGGGGAGAAGGGACCTATGGCTACACCTTC
.,.,TRBV2,TRBJ1-3,CATSGEGWNTIYF,TGTGCCACCTCGGGAGAGGGCTGGAACACCATATATTTT
TRBD1,.,TRBV10-3,TRBJ2-6,CAISPPTTGVTSGANVLTF,TGTGCCATCAGTCCCCCCACGACAGGGGTGACCTCTGGGGCCAACGTCCTGACTTTC
.,.,TRBV19,TRBJ2-6,CASTARGANVLTF,TGTGCCAGTACCGCAAGGGGGGCCAACGTCCTGACTTTC
.,.,TRBV21-1,TRBJ2-1,CASSVDPGSYNEQFF,TGTGCCAGCAGCGTGGACCCCGGCAGCTACAATGAGCAGTTCTTC
.,few,TRBV4-1,TRBJ1-3,CASSQDHWGAIYF,TGCGCCAGCAGCCAAGATCACTGGGGTGCCATATATTTT
TRBD2,.,TRBV7-2,TRBJ2-7,CASSSSGGAEQYF,TGTGCCAGCAGCTCGAGCGGGGGGGCCGAGCAGTACTTC
.,.,TRBV2,TRBJ1-5,CASRALVSNQPQHF,TGTGCCAGCAGAGCCCTAGTTAGCAATCAGCCCCAGCATTTT
.,.,TRBV24-1,TRBJ1-2,CATRQDLTGGYTF,TGTGCCACCAGGCAGGACCTCACGGGGGGCTACACCTTC
.,.,TRBV5-1,TRBJ1-4,CASSIGGFEKLFF,TGCGCCAGCAGCATAGGGGGTTTCGAAAAACTGTTTTTT
TRBD1,.,TRBV5-4,TRBJ2-7,CASSLRQGAGEQYF,TGTGCCAGCAGCTTGCGCCAGGGGGCCGGAGAGCAGTACTTC
TRBD1,.,TRBV5-1,TRBJ1-1,CASSLRQGTEAFF,TGCGCCAGCAGCCTGCGACAGGGCACTGAAGCTTTCTTT
TRBD2,.,TRBV4-1,TRBJ2-1,CASSQSGLAGGGEQFF,TGCGCCAGCAGCCAATCGGGACTAGCGGGGGGTGGAGAGCAGTTCTTC
.,.,TRBV10-2,TRBJ2-2,CASSGLVMNTGELFF,TGCGCCAGCAGTGGGCTGGTTATGAACACCGGGGAGCTGTTTTTT
TRBD2,.,TRBV27,TRBJ2-1,CASSLGTGTSLDEQFF,TGTGCCAGCAGTTTAGGAACCGGGACTAGTCTCGATGAGCAGTTCTTC